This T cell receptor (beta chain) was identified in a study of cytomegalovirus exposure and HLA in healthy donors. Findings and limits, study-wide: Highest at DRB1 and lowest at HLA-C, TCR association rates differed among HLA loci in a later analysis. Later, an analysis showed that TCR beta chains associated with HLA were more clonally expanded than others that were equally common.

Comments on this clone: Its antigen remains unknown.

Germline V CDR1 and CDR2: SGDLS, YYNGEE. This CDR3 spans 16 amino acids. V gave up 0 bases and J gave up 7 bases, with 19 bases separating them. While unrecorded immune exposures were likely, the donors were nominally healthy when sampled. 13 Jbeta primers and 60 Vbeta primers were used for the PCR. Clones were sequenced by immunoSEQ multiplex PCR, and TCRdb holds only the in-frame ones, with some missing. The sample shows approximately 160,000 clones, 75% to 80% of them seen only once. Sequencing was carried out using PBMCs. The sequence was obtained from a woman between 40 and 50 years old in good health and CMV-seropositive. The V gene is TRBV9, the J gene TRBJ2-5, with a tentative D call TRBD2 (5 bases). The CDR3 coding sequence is TGTGCCAGCAGCGTAGCATTCGAGGGCGGTCCCGGGACCCAGTACTTC. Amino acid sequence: CASSVAFEGGPGTQYF.